The clone carrying this T cell receptor (beta chain) was seen a single time. Its antigen is undetermined. Germline-derived CDR1 and CDR2 are KGHSH and LQKENI. The CDR3 contains 13 residues. Trimming left V 10 bases short and J 9 bases short, with 19 bases between. The study ran its PCR with 60 Vbeta and 13 Jbeta primers. TCRdb's copy holds only in-frame clones and misses some; the assay was immunoSEQ multiplex PCR. Seen here are 160,000 or so clones, around three quarters observed once, and the top ten hold 3.1%. The data originate from a study of cytomegalovirus exposure and HLA in healthy donors. Across the study: Among the roughly 370 genotyped donors, over 70% were placed in the Caucasian-associated ancestry cluster. General observations from the study: Despite most TCR sequences being rare, some public TCRs occurred in many donors. The authors later linked a missense DCLRE1C variant to TCR beta V- and J-gene trimming.

The clonotype comes from a woman aged 40-49 years in good health and CMV-seronegative. The sequencing sample was made of PBMCs. The chain is built from TRBV18 and TRBJ1-5, with D tentatively TRBD1 (5 bases). The CDR3 is CATSPVGGAPQHF. In nucleotides, the CDR3 is TGTGCCACATCCCCGGTCGGAGGGGCGCCCCAGCATTTT.